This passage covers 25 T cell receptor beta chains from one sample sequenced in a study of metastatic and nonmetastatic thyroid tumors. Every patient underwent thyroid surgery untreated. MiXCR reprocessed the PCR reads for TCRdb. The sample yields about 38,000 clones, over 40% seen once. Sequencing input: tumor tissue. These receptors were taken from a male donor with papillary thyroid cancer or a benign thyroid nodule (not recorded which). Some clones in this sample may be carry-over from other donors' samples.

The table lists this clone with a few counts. DNA of the CDR3: TGCAGTGCTAGAGGAATAGGGACAGGGGCTACAGATACGCAGTATTTT. Translating it yields CSARGIGTGATDTQYF. V and J are TRBV20-1 and TRBJ2-3; TRBD1 agrees at 10 bases. CDR1 and CDR2 (germline): DFQATT, SNEGSKA (reference sequence). Trimming took 1 base from V and 3 from J; bases not matched to a gene: 7. The CDR3 consists of 16 residues.

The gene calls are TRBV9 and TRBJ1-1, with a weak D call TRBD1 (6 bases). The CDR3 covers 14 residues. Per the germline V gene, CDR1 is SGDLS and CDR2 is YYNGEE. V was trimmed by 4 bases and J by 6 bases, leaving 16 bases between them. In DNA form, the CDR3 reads TGTGCCAGCAGCCCTAAAGGGGGAGGCGCTGAAGCTTTCTTT. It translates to CASSPKGGGAEAFF.

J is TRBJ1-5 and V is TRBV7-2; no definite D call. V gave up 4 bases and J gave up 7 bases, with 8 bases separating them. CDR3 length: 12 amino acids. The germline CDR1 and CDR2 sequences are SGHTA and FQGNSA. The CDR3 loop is CASSYRGQPQHF. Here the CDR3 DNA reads TGTGCCAGCAGCTACCGCGGCCAGCCCCAGCATTTT.

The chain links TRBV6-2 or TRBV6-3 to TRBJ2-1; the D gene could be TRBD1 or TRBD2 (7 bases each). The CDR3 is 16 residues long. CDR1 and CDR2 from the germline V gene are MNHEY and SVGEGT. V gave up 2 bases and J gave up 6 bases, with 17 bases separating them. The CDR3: CASSYNSGRGRNEQFF. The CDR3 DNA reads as TGTGCCAGCAGTTACAATTCGGGGAGGGGGCGCAATGAGCAGTTCTTC.

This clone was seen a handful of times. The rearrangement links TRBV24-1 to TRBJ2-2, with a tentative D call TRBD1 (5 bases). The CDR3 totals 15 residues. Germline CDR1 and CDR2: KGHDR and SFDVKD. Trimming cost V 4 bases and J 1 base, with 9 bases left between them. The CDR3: CATSDPGQNTGELFF. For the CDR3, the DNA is TGTGCCACCAGTGACCCAGGACAGAACACCGGGGAGCTGTTTTTT.

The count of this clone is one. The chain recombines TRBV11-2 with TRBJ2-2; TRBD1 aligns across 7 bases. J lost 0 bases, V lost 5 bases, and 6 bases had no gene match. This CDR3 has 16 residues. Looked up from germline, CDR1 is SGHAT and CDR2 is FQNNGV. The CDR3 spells CASSQTGFPNTGELFF. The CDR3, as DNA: TGTGCCAGCAGCCAGACAGGGTTCCCGAACACCGGGGAGCTGTTTTTT.

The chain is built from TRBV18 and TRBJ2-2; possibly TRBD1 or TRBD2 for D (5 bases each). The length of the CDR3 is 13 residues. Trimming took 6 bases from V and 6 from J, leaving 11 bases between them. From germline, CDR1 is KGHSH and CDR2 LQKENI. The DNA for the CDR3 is TGTGCCAGCTCGAGAGTGGGGGCCGGGGAGCTGTTTTTT. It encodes CASSRVGAGELFF.

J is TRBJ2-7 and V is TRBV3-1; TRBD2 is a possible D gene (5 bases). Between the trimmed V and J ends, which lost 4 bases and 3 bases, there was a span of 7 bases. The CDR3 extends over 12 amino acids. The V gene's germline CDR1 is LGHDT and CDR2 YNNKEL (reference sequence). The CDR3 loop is CASSLRGYEQYF. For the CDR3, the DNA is TGTGCCAGCAGCCTTCGGGGCTACGAGCAGTACTTC.

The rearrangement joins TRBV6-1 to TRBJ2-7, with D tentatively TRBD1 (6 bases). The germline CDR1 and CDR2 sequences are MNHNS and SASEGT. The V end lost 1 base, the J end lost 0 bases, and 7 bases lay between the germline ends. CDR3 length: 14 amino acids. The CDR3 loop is CASSEGTDSYEQYF. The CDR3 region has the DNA TGTGCCAGCAGTGAAGGGACAGACTCCTACGAGCAGTACTTC.

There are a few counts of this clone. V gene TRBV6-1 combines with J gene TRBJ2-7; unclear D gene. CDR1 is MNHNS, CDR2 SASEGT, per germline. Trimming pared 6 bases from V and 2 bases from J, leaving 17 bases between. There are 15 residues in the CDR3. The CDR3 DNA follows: TGTGCCAGCAGCCCTTCCAATACTAAGGCCTACGAGCAGTACTTC. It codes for CASSPSNTKAYEQYF.

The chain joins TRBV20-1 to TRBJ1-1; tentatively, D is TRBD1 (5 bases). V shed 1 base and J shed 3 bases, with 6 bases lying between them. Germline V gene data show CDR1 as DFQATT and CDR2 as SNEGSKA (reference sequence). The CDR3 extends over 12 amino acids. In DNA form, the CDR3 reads TGCAGTGCTAGAGTGGGGGACACTGAAGCTTTCTTT. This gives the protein CSARVGDTEAFF.

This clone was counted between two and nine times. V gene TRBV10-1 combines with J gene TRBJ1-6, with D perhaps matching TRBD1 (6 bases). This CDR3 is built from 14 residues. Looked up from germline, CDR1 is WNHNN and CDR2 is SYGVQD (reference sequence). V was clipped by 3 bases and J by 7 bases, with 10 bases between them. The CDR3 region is CASSDGTPNSPLHF. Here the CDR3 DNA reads TGCGCCAGCAGTGATGGGACACCCAATTCACCCCTCCACTTT.

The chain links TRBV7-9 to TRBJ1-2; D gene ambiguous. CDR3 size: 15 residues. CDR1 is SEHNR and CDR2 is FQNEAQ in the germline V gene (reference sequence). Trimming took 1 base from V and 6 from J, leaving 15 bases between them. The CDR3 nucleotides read TGTGCCAGCAGCTTAGAGTCATTAGACTCCGATGGCTACACCTTC. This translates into CASSLESLDSDGYTF.

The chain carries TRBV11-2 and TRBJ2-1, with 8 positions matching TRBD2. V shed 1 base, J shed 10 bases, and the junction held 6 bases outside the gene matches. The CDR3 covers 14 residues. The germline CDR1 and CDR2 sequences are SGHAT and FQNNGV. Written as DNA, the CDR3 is TGTGCCAGCAGCTTAGTGGGCGCGGGAGGAGAGCAGTTCTTC. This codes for CASSLVGAGGEQFF.

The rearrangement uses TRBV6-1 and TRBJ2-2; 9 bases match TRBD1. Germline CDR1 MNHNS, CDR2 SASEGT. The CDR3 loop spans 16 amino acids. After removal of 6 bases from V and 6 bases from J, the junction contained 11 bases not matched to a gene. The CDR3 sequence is CASSESTGGEAGELFF. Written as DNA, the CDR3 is TGTGCCAGCAGCGAATCTACAGGGGGCGAGGCCGGGGAGCTGTTTTTT.

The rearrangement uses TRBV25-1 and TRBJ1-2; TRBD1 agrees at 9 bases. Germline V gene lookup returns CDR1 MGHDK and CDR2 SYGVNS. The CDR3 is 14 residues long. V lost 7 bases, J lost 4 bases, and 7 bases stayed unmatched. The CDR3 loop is CASTPQGALYGYTF. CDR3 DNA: TGTGCCAGCACCCCACAGGGGGCTCTCTATGGCTACACCTTC.

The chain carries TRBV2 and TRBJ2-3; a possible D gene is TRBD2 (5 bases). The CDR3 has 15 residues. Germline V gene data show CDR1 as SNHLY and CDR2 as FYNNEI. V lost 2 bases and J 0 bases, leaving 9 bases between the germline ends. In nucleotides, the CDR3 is TGTGCCAGCAGTGAAAAGACTACCAGCACAGATACGCAGTATTTT. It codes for CASSEKTTSTDTQYF.

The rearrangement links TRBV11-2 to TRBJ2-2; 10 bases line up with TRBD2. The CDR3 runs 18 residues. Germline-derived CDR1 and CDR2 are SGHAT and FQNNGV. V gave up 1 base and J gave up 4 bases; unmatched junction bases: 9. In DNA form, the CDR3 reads TGTGCCAGCAGCTTAGGGGGGGTAGCGGGAGGTGTCACCGGGGAGCTGTTTTTT. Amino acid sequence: CASSLGGVAGGVTGELFF.

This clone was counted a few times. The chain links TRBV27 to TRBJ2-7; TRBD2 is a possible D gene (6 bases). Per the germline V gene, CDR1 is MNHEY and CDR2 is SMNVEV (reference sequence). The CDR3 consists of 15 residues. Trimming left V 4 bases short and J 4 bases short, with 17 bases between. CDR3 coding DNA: TGTGCCAGCAGTTACGCTAGCGTGATTAGTTACGAGCAGTACTTC. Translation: CASSYASVISYEQYF.

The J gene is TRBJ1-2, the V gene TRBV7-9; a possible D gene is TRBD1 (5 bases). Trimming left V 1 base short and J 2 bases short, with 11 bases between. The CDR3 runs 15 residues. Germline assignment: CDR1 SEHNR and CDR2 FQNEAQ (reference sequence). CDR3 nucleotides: TGTGCCAGCAGCTTAGGCCGGGCAGGGAACTATGGCTACACCTTC. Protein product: CASSLGRAGNYGYTF.

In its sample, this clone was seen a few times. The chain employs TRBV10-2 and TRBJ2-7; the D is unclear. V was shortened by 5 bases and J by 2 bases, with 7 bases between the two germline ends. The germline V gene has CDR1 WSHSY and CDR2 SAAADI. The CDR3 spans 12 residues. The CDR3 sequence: CASSPVAYEQYF. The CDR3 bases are TGCGCCAGCAGTCCGGTGGCCTACGAGCAGTACTTC.

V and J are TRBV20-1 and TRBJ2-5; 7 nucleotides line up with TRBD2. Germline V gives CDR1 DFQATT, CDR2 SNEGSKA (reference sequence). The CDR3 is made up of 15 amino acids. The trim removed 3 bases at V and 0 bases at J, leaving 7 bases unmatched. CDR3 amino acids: CSASMAGAYQETQYF. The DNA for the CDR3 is TGCAGTGCTAGTATGGCGGGAGCGTACCAAGAGACCCAGTACTTC.

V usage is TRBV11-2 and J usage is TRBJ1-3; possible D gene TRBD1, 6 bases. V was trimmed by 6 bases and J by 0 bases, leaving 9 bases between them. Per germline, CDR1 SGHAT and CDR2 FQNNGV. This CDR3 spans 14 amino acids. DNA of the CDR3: TGTGCCAGCAGACTGACAGGCTCTGGAAACACCATATATTTT. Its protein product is CASRLTGSGNTIYF.

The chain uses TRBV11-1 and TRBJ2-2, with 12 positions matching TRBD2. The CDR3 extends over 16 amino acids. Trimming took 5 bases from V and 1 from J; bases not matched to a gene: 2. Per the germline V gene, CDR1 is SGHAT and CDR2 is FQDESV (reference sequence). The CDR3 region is CASSRLAGENTGELFF. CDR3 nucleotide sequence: TGTGCCAGCAGCCGACTAGCGGGGGAGAACACCGGGGAGCTGTTTTTT.

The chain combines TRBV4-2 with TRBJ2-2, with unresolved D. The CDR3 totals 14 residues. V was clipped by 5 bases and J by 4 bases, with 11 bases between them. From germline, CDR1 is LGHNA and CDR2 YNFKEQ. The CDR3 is CASSFTPGTGELFF. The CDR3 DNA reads TGTGCCAGCAGCTTTACACCCGGCACCGGGGAGCTGTTTTTT.